This T cell receptor (beta chain) is from a study of CD8 T cells in ankylosing spondylitis. Quantitative barcoded 5'-RACE was used to prepare TCR beta libraries. Via MiXCR, TCRdb re-called the 5' RACE reads, giving one row per CDR3 protein. The sample lists 150,000 to 200,000 distinct CDR3 sequences, approximately 12% occurring once. This clonotype was picked up a small number of times. Its antigen is unidentified. Germline V gene lookup returns CDR1 LNHDA and CDR2 SQIVND (reference sequence). The CDR3 has 15 residues. With 10 bases removed from V and 0 bases from J, the gap between germline ends came to 15 bases. Findings and limits, study-wide: Disease-linked clones proved CD8+ and comparatively uncommon in peripheral blood. One TCR beta motif, made up of several highly homologous variants, appeared characteristic of ankylosing spondylitis blood.

The sequence was obtained from a female donor with ankylosing spondylitis or in good health (not recorded which). Material: blood, either unsorted or a sorted T cell fraction (not recorded which). The V gene is TRBV19, the J gene TRBJ2-2; D not resolved. The DNA of the CDR3 is TGTGCCACCAGCTTTTCGGCAACGAACACCGGGGAGCTGTTTTTT. Amino acids: CATSFSATNTGELFF.